The TCR beta chain described here comes from a study of vaccination and CD4 T cells after COVID-19. Study summary: Blood was drawn a median around 70 days post second dose, range 14 to 241. The peptides that stimulated the cells were overlapping spike peptides from SARS-CoV-2, HCoV-NL63, HCoV-OC43 and HCoV-229E.

Sample treatment: roughly ten-day PBMC culture with coronavirus spike peptide pools or control peptides (ViraFEST assay). The V and J ends lost 3 bases and 6 bases, in that order; junction bases with no gene match: 10. From germline, CDR1 is LNHDA and CDR2 SQIVND (reference sequence). The CDR3 totals 18 residues. As to this clonotype: Its target is not known.

The Oncomine TCR Beta short-read assay was what sequenced the DNA obtained from cultured CD4+ T cells. Genomic DNA was taken out of cultured CD4+ T cells by extraction. MiXCR was run by TCRdb on the PCR reads, yielding one entry per CDR3 protein. The table has about 13,000 distinct CDR3 sequences, approximately 81% seen once. Source: CD4+ T cells from blood, cultured in vitro, taken after SARS-CoV-2 vaccination. This sequence was found in a human donor who received a COVID-19 vaccine. The chain links TRBV19 to TRBJ2-3; 15 bases agree with TRBD2. DNA of the CDR3: TGTGCCAGTAGTATTACCGTGGGACTAGCGGGGGGAAGGGATACGCAGTATTTT. It specifies CASSITVGLAGGRDTQYF.